A selection of T cell receptor beta chains follows, all from one sample in a study of blood T cell repertoires in COVID-19. Clones were sequenced by immunoSEQ multiplex PCR, and TCRdb holds only the in-frame ones, with some missing. The sample consists of over 250,000 clones, about 90% of them appearing once. Source material: peripheral blood. The receptors come from a woman between 65 and 79 years old with COVID-19, enrolled during active disease. Both conserved end residues are part of each CDR3. The D gene is left open where the match is weak. Expanded clones are given a class, and other clones once, few, many or no size at all.

cdr3_aa cdr3_nt j_call d_call cdr3_length v_call clone_size
CAITDRVGYEQYF TGTGCCATCACTGACAGGGTAGGGTACGAGCAGTACTTC TRBJ2-7 TRBD1 13 TRBV10-3 .
CASSQGTGQGIETQYF TGCGCCAGCAGCCAAGGTACAGGACAGGGGATTGAGACCCAGTACTTC TRBJ2-5 TRBD1 16 TRBV4-1 .
CASSLIDRGHYGYTF TGTGCCAGCAGTTTGATTGACAGGGGGCACTATGGCTACACCTTC TRBJ1-2 TRBD1 15 TRBV28 once
CASSHNEKLFF TGTGCCAGCAGTCATAATGAAAAACTGTTTTTT TRBJ1-4 . 11 TRBV28 few
CASKRPGGVQFF TGTGCCAGCAAACGTCCGGGAGGGGTTCAGTTCTTC TRBJ2-1 TRBD2 12 TRBV12-3/TRBV12-4 once
CAISDPTGSETQYF TGTGCCATCAGTGACCCGACAGGGTCCGAGACCCAGTACTTC TRBJ2-5 TRBD1 14 TRBV10-3 .
CATSEARGSNQPQHF TGTGCCACCAGTGAGGCGAGGGGGTCCAATCAGCCCCAGCATTTT TRBJ1-5 . 15 TRBV24-1 .
CASSQDLLDYEQYF TGTGCCAGCAGCCAAGATTTGCTAGACTACGAGCAGTACTTC TRBJ2-7 . 14 TRBV4-2 .
CASSQDPGLALTREQFF TGCGCCAGCAGCCAAGATCCGGGACTAGCGCTTACCAGGGAGCAGTTCTTC TRBJ2-1 TRBD2 17 TRBV4-3 .
CASTEVTGIGNEQFF TGTGCCAGCACCGAGGTGACAGGGATCGGAAATGAGCAGTTCTTC TRBJ2-1 TRBD1 15 TRBV6-5 .
CASSPDRAQGYTF TGTGCCAGCAGCCCGGACAGGGCCCAAGGCTACACCTTC TRBJ1-2 TRBD1 13 TRBV5-8 .
CASSQGRTAPMNTEAFF TGTGCCAGCAGCCAAGGCAGGACAGCACCCATGAACACTGAAGCTTTCTTT TRBJ1-1 . 17 TRBV14 .
CSVGQGPEQYF TGCAGCGTTGGACAGGGGCCCGAGCAGTACTTC TRBJ2-7 TRBD1 11 TRBV29-1 .
CASTGVGSQHF TGTGCCAGTACCGGGGTCGGAAGCCAGCATTTT TRBJ1-5 . 11 TRBV6-5 .
CASSYSRQGLSSPLHF TGTGCCAGCAGTTACTCGAGGCAGGGGCTTTCATCACCCCTCCACTTT TRBJ1-6 . 16 TRBV6-5 .
CSVAGQGLTNTEAFF TGCAGCGTGGCGGGACAGGGATTGACGAACACTGAAGCTTTCTTT TRBJ1-1 TRBD1 15 TRBV29-1 .
CASSQTSGTVDEQFF TGTGCCAGCAGCCAGACTAGCGGGACGGTCGATGAGCAGTTCTTC TRBJ2-1 TRBD2 15 TRBV4-2 .
CASESGGRYTEAFF TGTGCCAGCGAATCGGGGGGAAGGTACACTGAAGCTTTCTTT TRBJ1-1 . 14 TRBV28 .
CASSSQGYEQYF TGTGCCAGCAGCTCCCAGGGCTACGAGCAGTACTTC TRBJ2-7 . 12 TRBV7-6 once
CASSVAGGHPNEQFF TGTGCCAGCAGCGTAGCGGGGGGTCACCCCAATGAGCAGTTCTTC TRBJ2-1 TRBD2 15 TRBV9 once
CASSQRQGMNEQFF TGCGCCAGCAGCCAAAGACAGGGGATGAATGAGCAGTTCTTC TRBJ2-1 TRBD1 14 TRBV4-3 once
CAGIDRANEQYF TGTGCCGGGATAGACAGGGCCAACGAGCAGTACTTC TRBJ2-7 TRBD1 12 TRBV30 once
CSVESSAARGWEQYF TGCAGCGTTGAATCTTCGGCAGCCCGGGGTTGGGAGCAGTACTTC TRBJ2-7 . 15 TRBV29-1 .
CASSPEVAYGYTF TGTGCCAGCAGTCCAGAGGTTGCCTATGGCTACACCTTC TRBJ1-2 . 13 TRBV6-5 .
CASSRQGTGYTF TGTGCCAGCAGTAGACAGGGAACTGGCTACACCTTC TRBJ1-2 TRBD1 12 TRBV28 .
CASSFSGNPYEQYF TGTGCCAGCAGCTTTTCAGGGAACCCTTACGAGCAGTACTTC TRBJ2-7 . 14 TRBV13 .
CASSFVDTQYF TGTGCCAGCAGTTTCGTAGATACGCAGTATTTT TRBJ2-3 . 11 TRBV12-3/TRBV12-4 once
CASSLAVSTEAFF TGTGCCAGCAGTTTGGCGGTAAGCACTGAAGCTTTCTTT TRBJ1-1 . 13 TRBV6-2/TRBV6-3 .
CASSRTNGYTF TGTGCCAGCAGCCGGACTAATGGCTACACCTTC TRBJ1-2 . 11 TRBV7-9 .
CASSEIDRDTGELFF TGTGCCAGCAGTGAGATAGACAGGGACACCGGGGAGCTGTTTTTT TRBJ2-2 TRBD1 15 TRBV2 once
CASSQQGGGEQYF TGTGCCAGCAGCCAACAGGGTGGAGGCGAGCAGTACTTC TRBJ2-7 . 13 TRBV7-9 .
CSGGQGAIGYTF TGCAGCGGCGGACAGGGTGCGATTGGCTACACCTTC TRBJ1-2 TRBD1 12 TRBV29-1 once
CASSSTGLAGDEQYF TGTGCCAGCAGCTCCACGGGACTAGCGGGAGATGAGCAGTACTTC TRBJ2-7 TRBD2 15 TRBV9 .
CAISVTRPRFF TGTGCCATCAGCGTAACTAGACCGCGGTTCTTC TRBJ2-1 . 11 TRBV10-3 .
CASSPQGSSGANVLTF TGTGCCAGCAGTCCTCAGGGGAGCTCTGGGGCCAACGTCCTGACTTTC TRBJ2-6 . 16 TRBV11-3 .
CATSRGQGTQPQHF TGTGCCACCAGCAGGGGACAGGGTACCCAGCCCCAGCATTTT TRBJ1-5 TRBD1 14 TRBV15 medium-sized
CASSQRGGSGSYTF TGTGCCAGCAGCCAGAGGGGGGGCAGTGGAAGCTACACCTTC TRBJ1-2 . 14 TRBV3-1/TRBV3-2 .
CASRGISGGYGYTF TGTGCCAGCAGGGGGATTTCAGGAGGCTATGGCTACACCTTC TRBJ1-2 . 14 TRBV3-1/TRBV3-2 .
CASSPSSTDTQYF TGCGCCAGCAGCCCCTCTAGCACAGATACGCAGTATTTT TRBJ2-3 . 13 TRBV5-1 once
CASSQEGGVDEQYF TGTGCCAGCAGCCAAGAAGGGGGGGTGGACGAGCAGTACTTC TRBJ2-7 . 14 TRBV3-1/TRBV3-2 .
CASSLGRDTQYF TGTGCCAGCAGTTTAGGTAGAGATACGCAGTATTTT TRBJ2-3 . 12 TRBV12-3/TRBV12-4 .
CATSDLLAGGNTGELFF TGTGCCACCAGTGATTTGTTGGCGGGAGGGAACACCGGGGAGCTGTTTTTT TRBJ2-2 TRBD2 17 TRBV24-1 .
CASSLVRGGNSPLHF TGCGCCAGCAGCTTGGTAAGGGGAGGTAATTCACCCCTCCACTTT TRBJ1-6 . 15 TRBV5-1 .
CASTPNTGLDYGYTF TGTGCCAGCACCCCAAATACGGGGTTGGACTATGGCTACACCTTC TRBJ1-2 . 15 TRBV5-4 .
CASSLGLAGLYEQYF TGTGCCAGCAGCCTGGGACTAGCGGGACTCTACGAGCAGTACTTC TRBJ2-7 TRBD2 15 TRBV3-1/TRBV3-2 .
CASSFDRGPNQPQHF TGTGCCAGCAGTTTTGACAGGGGGCCTAATCAGCCCCAGCATTTT TRBJ1-5 TRBD1 15 TRBV28 .
CASSLGVAGNEQFF TGTGCCAGCAGCTTAGGAGTGGCCGGGAATGAGCAGTTCTTC TRBJ2-1 . 14 TRBV7-9 .
CASKAGGTGELFF TGTGCCAGCAAAGCGGGAGGCACCGGGGAGCTGTTTTTT TRBJ2-2 TRBD2 13 TRBV6-5 .
CASGSGVSGQEKLFF TGTGCTAGTGGTTCCGGGGTGTCTGGGCAGGAAAAACTGTTTTTT TRBJ1-4 . 15 TRBV12-5 .
CASSFRTGLGGYTF TGTGCCAGCAGTTTTAGGACAGGACTCGGGGGCTACACCTTC TRBJ1-2 TRBD1 14 TRBV27 .
CASSSGQNEQFF TGTGCCAGCAGCTCTGGCCAAAATGAGCAGTTCTTC TRBJ2-1 . 12 TRBV5-5 .
CASSYSSISEKLFF TGTGCCAGCAGTTACTCGAGCATTTCCGAAAAACTGTTTTTT TRBJ1-4 . 14 TRBV6-2/TRBV6-3 .
CASSKRLSSGLNTGELFF TGTGCCAGTAGTAAAAGATTATCTAGCGGGTTGAACACCGGGGAGCTGTTTTTT TRBJ2-2 TRBD2 18 TRBV19 once
CATSGRGEQYF TGTGCCACCTCAGGGAGGGGCGAGCAGTACTTC TRBJ2-7 TRBD2 11 TRBV27 .
CASRIHVPGGLLGNTEAFF TGTGCCAGCAGGATCCACGTACCGGGAGGTCTCCTCGGTAACACTGAAGCTTTCTTT TRBJ1-1 . 19 TRBV7-9 .
CASSWNGQDPYEQYF TGTGCCAGCAGTTGGAACGGACAGGATCCCTACGAGCAGTACTTC TRBJ2-7 TRBD1 15 TRBV6-6 .
CASSSTGTSGTDTQYF TGTGCCAGCTCGTCAACCGGGACTAGCGGTACAGATACGCAGTATTTT TRBJ2-3 TRBD2 16 TRBV18 .